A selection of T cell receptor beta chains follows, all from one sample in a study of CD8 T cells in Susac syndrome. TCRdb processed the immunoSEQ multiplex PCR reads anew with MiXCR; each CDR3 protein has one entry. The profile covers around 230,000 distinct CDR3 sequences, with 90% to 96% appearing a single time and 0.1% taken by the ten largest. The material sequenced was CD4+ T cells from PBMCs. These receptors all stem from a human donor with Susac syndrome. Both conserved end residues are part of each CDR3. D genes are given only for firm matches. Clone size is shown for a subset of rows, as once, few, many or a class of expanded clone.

CASSLDWGLSDTQYF	TGTGCCAGCAGCTTAGATTGGGGCTTATCCGATACGCAGTATTTT	TRBJ2-3	15	-	TRBV11-2	-
CASSLRSFNTEAFF	TGTGCCAGCAGTCTAAGGAGTTTTAACACTGAAGCTTTCTTT	TRBJ1-1	14	-	TRBV27	-
CAWSAPLATTYNEQFF	TGTGCCTGGAGCGCCCCCCTAGCGACTACCTACAATGAGCAGTTCTTC	TRBJ2-1	16	-	TRBV30	once
CASSPQTGRSSEAFF	TGTGCCAGCAGCCCCCAGACAGGGAGGAGCTCTGAAGCTTTCTTT	TRBJ1-1	15	TRBD1	TRBV7-9	-
CASSLETGLAGYTGELFF	TGTGCCAGCAGCTTAGAAACCGGACTAGCGGGATACACCGGGGAGCTGTTTTTT	TRBJ2-2	18	TRBD2	TRBV11-2	-
CSGVLAADYEQYF	TGCAGCGGGGTCCTAGCGGCCGACTACGAGCAGTACTTC	TRBJ2-7	13	TRBD2	TRBV29-1	-
CSVRLSNNEKLFF	TGCAGCGTTCGATTGTCGAATAATGAAAAACTGTTTTTT	TRBJ1-4	13	-	TRBV29-1	-
CASSLGQGRGETQYF	TGCGCCAGCAGCTTGGGACAGGGGAGGGGAGAGACCCAGTACTTC	TRBJ2-5	15	-	TRBV5-1	-
CSARIAGEPLSYNEQFF	TGCAGTGCTAGAATAGCGGGAGAGCCACTCTCCTACAATGAGCAGTTCTTC	TRBJ2-1	17	TRBD2	TRBV20-1	-
CASSLGTLQETQYF	TGCGCCAGCAGCTTGGGGACACTCCAAGAGACCCAGTACTTC	TRBJ2-5	14	-	TRBV5-1	once
CASSSGTSGTVQYF	TGTGCCAGCAGTTCGGGGACTAGCGGGACAGTGCAGTACTTC	TRBJ2-7	14	TRBD2	TRBV28	-
CSARVRTGWQETQYF	TGCAGTGCTAGAGTCCGGACAGGGTGGCAAGAGACCCAGTACTTC	TRBJ2-5	15	TRBD1	TRBV20-1	once
CASSSLQGDQPQHF	TGTGCCAGCAGTTCCCTCCAGGGGGATCAGCCCCAGCATTTT	TRBJ1-5	14	TRBD1	TRBV12-3/TRBV12-4	-
CSGGQANYGYTF	TGCAGCGGGGGACAGGCTAACTATGGCTACACCTTC	TRBJ1-2	12	TRBD1	TRBV29-1	-
CASSEGKGVHRYEQYF	TGCGCCAGCAGCGAGGGCAAGGGGGTCCATCGCTACGAGCAGTACTTC	TRBJ2-7	16	-	TRBV4-1	once
CATSADGRAGEQFF	TGTGCCACCAGTGCGGACGGGAGGGCCGGTGAGCAGTTCTTC	TRBJ2-1	14	TRBD2	TRBV24-1	once
CSARYSHVREETQYF	TGCAGTGCTAGGTATAGCCATGTCAGGGAAGAGACCCAGTACTTC	TRBJ2-5	15	-	TRBV20-1	-
CSDITSGSLYETQYF	TGCAGCGACATAACTAGCGGGAGTTTGTATGAGACCCAGTACTTC	TRBJ2-5	15	TRBD2	TRBV29-1	-
CSARVGPGLAAKLYNEQFF	TGCAGTGCTAGAGTGGGACCGGGACTAGCGGCCAAACTATACAATGAGCAGTTCTTC	TRBJ2-1	19	TRBD2	TRBV20-1	-
CASSLVGGDEQFF	TGTGCCAGCAGTTTAGTGGGAGGGGATGAGCAGTTCTTC	TRBJ2-1	13	TRBD2	TRBV12-3/TRBV12-4	-
CSAGYGRSTDTQYF	TGCAGTGCGGGGTACGGGAGGAGCACAGATACGCAGTATTTT	TRBJ2-3	14	TRBD2	TRBV20-1	-
CSVNTGGDTQYF	TGCAGCGTGAACACCGGGGGGGATACGCAGTATTTT	TRBJ2-3	12	TRBD2	TRBV29-1	-
CAWAPGPQPDTQYF	TGTGCCTGGGCTCCGGGCCCACAACCGGATACGCAGTATTTT	TRBJ2-3	14	-	TRBV30	-